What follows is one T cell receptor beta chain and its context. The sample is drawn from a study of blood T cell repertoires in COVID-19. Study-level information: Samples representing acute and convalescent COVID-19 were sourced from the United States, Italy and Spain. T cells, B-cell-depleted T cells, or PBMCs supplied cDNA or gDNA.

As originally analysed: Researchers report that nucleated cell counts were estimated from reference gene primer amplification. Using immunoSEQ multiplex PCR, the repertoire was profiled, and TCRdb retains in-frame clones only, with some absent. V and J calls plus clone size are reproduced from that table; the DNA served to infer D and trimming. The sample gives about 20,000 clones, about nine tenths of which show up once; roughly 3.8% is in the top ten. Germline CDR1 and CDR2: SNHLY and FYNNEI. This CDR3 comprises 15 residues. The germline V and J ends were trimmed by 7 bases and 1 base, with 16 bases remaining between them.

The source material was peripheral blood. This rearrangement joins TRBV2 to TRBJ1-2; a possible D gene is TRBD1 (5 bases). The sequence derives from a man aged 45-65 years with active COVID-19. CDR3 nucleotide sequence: TGTGCCAGCAATGTTTGGGGGGGAAGTAACTATGGCTACACCTTC. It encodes CASNVWGGSNYGYTF. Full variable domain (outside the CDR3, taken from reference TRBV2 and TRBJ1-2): EPEVTQTPSHQVTQMGQEVILRCVPISNHLYFYWYRQILGQKVEFLVSFYNNEISEKSEIFDDQFSVERPDGSNFTLKIRSTKLEDSAMYFCASNVWGGSNYGYTFGSGTRLTVV.